This TCR beta chain was profiled in a study of blood T cells in healthy people across ages. This CDR3 comprises 18 residues. Germline CDR1 is MNHEY and CDR2 is SVGEGT. Trimming at V came to 6 bases and at J to 4 bases, leaving 16 bases not matched to a gene. The second PCR ran about 6 to 12 cycles with a sample-barcoded 5' primer and J-beta primers. Each CDR3 protein is one row after TCRdb ran MiXCR on the 5' RACE reads. Among 920,000 or so distinct CDR3 sequences, under 55% were seen once, and the ten largest hold over 15%. The material sequenced was blood. This TCR was sampled from a woman aged 55 to 70 in good health. This chain joins TRBV6-2 or TRBV6-3 and TRBJ2-2, with 8 bases that match TRBD2. The CDR3 sequence is CASRPTPRAGVSTGELFF. The CDR3 DNA reads TGTGCCAGCAGACCAACTCCCAGAGCGGGAGTGTCCACCGGGGAGCTGTTTTTT.